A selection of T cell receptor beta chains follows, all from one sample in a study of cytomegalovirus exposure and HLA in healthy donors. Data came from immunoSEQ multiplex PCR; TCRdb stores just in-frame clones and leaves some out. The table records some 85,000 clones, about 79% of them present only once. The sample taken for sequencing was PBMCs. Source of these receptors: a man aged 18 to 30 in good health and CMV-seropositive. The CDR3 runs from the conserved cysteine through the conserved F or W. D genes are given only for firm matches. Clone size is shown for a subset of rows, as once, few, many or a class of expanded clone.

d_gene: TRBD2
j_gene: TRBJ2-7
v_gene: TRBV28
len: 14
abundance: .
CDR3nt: TGTGCCAGCAGTGGCAGCGGGAAAGCCTACGAGCAGTACTTC
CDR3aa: CASSGSGKAYEQYF

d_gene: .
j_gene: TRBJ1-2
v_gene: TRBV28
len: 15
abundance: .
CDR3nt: TGTGCCAGCACCCGATCGGGGGAGTCTAACTATGGCTACACCTTC
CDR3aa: CASTRSGESNYGYTF

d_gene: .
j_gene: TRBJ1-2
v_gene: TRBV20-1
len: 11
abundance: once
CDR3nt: TGCAGTGCTAGAAAGGGGTATGGCTACACCTTC
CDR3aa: CSARKGYGYTF

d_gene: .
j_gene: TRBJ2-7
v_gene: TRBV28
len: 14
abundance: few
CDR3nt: TGTGCCAGCAGTTTTCTGGTACAGCCTGGCGAGCAGTACTTC
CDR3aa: CASSFLVQPGEQYF

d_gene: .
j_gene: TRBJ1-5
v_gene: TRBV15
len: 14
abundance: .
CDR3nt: TGTGCCACCAGCAGAGGAGGGTGGGTTCAGCCCCAGCATTTT
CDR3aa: CATSRGGWVQPQHF

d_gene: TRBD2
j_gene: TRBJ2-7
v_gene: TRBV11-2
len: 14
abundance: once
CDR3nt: TGTGCCAGCAGCTTTCCTTTAGGGAGGGGCGAGCAGTACTTC
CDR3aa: CASSFPLGRGEQYF

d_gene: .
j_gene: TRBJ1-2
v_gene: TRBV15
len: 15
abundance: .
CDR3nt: TGTGCCACCAGCAGGGATCAGGGCGCGGACTATGGCTACACCTTC
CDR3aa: CATSRDQGADYGYTF

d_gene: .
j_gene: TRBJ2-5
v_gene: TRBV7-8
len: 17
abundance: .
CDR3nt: TGTGCCAGCAGCTACGACTCCCGACAGGCTACGCAAGAGACCCAGTACTTC
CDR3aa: CASSYDSRQATQETQYF

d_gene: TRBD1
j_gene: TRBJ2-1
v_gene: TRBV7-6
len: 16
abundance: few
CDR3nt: TGTGCCAGCAGCTTAGGCGGGACAGGGGGCGAGGCTGAGCAGTTCTTC
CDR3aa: CASSLGGTGGEAEQFF

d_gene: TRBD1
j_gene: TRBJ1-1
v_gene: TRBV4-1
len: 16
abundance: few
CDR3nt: TGCGCCAGCAGCCAACCAGACAGGGGTGTGAACACTGAAGCTTTCTTT
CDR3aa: CASSQPDRGVNTEAFF

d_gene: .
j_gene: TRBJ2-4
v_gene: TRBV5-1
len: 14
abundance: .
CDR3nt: TGCGCCAGCAGCTTGGACAGGGGAGGAGACATTCAGTACTTC
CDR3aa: CASSLDRGGDIQYF

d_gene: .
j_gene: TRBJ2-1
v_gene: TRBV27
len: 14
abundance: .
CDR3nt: TGTGCCAGCAGTGACGGGACTCACTACAATGAGCAGTTCTTC
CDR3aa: CASSDGTHYNEQFF

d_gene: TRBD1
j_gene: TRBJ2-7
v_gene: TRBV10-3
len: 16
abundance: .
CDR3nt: TGTGCCATCCTTAAAACGTCTGGGACAGACTCCTACGAGCAGTACTTC
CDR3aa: CAILKTSGTDSYEQYF

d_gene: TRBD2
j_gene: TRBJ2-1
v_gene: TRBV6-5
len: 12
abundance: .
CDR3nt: TGTGCCAGCAGAAGCACTAGCGATGAGCAGTTCTTC
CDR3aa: CASRSTSDEQFF

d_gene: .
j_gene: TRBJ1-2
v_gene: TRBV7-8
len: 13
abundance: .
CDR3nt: TGTGCCAGCAGCTGGACAGAGACGGGGGGCTACACCTTC
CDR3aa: CASSWTETGGYTF

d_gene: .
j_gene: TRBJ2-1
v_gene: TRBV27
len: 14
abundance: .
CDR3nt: TGTGCCAGCAGTTTACAGGGAATAGGCAATGAGCAGTTCTTC
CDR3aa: CASSLQGIGNEQFF

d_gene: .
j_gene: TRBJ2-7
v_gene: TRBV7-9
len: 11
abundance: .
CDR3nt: TGTGCCAGCAGCCGTTCCTACGAGCAGTACTTC
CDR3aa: CASSRSYEQYF

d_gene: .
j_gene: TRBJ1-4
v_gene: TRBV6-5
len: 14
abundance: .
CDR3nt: TGTGCCAGCAGTTACTCGGGAGATAAAGGAAAACTGTTTTTT
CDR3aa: CASSYSGDKGKLFF

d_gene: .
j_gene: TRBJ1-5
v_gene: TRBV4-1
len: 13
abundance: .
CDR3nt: TGCGCCAGCAGCCTAGCCGCCAATCAGCCCCAGCATTTT
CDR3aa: CASSLAANQPQHF

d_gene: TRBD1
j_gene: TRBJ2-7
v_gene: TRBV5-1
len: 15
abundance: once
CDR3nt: TGCGCCAGCAGCGGACAGGGGACAATCTCCTACGAGCAGTACTTC
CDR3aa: CASSGQGTISYEQYF

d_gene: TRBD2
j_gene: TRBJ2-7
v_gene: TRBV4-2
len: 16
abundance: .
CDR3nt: TGTGCCAGCAGCCATCCAATGACTAGCGTAGAAGGGGAGCAGTACTTC
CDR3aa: CASSHPMTSVEGEQYF

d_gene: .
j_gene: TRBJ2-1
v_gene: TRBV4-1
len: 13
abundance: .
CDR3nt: TGCGCCAGCAGCTCCCCCGGAGGTAATGAGCAGTTCTTC
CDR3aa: CASSSPGGNEQFF

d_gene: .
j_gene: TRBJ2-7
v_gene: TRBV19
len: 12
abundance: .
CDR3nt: TGTGCCAGTTCGGGTAATCCTACGGAGCAGTACTTC
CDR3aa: CASSGNPTEQYF

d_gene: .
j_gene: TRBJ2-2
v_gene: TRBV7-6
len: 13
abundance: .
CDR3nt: TGTGCCAGCAGCTGGGCCCGGGGCGGGGAGCTGTTTTTT
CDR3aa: CASSWARGGELFF

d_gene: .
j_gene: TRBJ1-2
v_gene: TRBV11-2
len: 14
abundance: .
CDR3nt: TGTGCCAGCAGCCCCGGGGGAGAGGGGTATGGCTACACCTTC
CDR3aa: CASSPGGEGYGYTF

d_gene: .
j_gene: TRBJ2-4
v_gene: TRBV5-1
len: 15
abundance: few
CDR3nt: TGCGCCAGCAGCCCTCCACTAGGGGGTGCGCGCATTCAGTACTTC
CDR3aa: CASSPPLGGARIQYF

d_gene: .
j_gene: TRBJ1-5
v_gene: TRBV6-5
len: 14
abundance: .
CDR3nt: TGTGCCAGCAGTCCTAGGGATTGGAGGCAGCCCCAGCATTTT
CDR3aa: CASSPRDWRQPQHF

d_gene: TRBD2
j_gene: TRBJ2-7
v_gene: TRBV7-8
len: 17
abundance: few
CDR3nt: TGTGCCAGCAGCCTCCGTCGGGGGGTCCCATCCGGCTACGAGCAGTACTTC
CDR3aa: CASSLRRGVPSGYEQYF

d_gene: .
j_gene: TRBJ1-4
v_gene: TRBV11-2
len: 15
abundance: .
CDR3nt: TGTGCCAGCAGCTTAGCTGGGGGGGGTAATGAAAAACTGTTTTTT
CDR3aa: CASSLAGGGNEKLFF

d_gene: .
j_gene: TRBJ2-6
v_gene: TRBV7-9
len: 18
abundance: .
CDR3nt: TGTGCCAGCAGCGATAGGACAGGAGGGCCCTCTGGGGCCAACGTCCTGACTTTC
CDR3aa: CASSDRTGGPSGANVLTF

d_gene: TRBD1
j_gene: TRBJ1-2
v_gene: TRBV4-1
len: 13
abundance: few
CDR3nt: TGCGCCAGCAGCCAAGGGACAGGGGTTGGCTACACCTTC
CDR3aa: CASSQGTGVGYTF

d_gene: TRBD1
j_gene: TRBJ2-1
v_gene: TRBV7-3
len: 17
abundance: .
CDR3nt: TGTGCCAGCAGCTTTTACCCGGGACAGGGGGCCGTCAATGAGCAGTTCTTC
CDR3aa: CASSFYPGQGAVNEQFF

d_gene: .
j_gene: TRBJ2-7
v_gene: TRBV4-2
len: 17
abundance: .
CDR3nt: TGTGCCAGCAGCCAAGGGACCCCTGCAGGGTGGCCCTACGAGCAGTACTTC
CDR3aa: CASSQGTPAGWPYEQYF

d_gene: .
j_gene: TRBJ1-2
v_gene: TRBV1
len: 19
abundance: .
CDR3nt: TGCACCAGCCCAGCACAAACCTCGGGACAGCGCCTCTATTCCTATGGCTACACCTTC
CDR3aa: CTSPAQTSGQRLYSYGYTF